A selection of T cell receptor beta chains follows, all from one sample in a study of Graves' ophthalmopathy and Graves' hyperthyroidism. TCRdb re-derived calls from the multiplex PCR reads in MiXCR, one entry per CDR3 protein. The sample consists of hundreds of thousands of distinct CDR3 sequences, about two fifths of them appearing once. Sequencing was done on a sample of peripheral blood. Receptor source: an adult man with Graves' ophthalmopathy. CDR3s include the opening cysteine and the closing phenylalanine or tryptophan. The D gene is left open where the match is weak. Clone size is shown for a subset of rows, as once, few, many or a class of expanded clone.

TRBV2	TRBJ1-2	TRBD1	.	CASSALQGIPYGYTF	TGTGCCAGCAGTGCCCTACAGGGGATCCCCTATGGCTACACCTTC
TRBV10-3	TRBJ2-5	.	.	CAISADSFQETQYF	TGTGCCATCAGTGCGGACAGTTTCCAAGAGACCCAGTACTTC
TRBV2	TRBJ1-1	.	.	CASRRERGMNTEAFF	TGTGCCAGCAGGCGGGAGAGGGGCATGAACACTGAAGCTTTCTTT
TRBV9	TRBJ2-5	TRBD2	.	CASSVYLADVKFF	TGTGCCAGCAGCGTTTATCTAGCGGATGTGAAGTTCTTC
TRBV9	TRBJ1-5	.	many	CASSAEVDSNQPQHF	TGTGCCAGCAGCGCCGAGGTGGATAGCAATCAGCCCCAGCATTTT
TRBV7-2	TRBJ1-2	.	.	CASSPLAGSYGYTF	TGTGCCAGCAGCCCTCTGGCGGGCTCCTATGGCTACACCTTC
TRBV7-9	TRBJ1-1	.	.	CASSLHPVPNTGTEAFF	TGTGCCAGCAGCTTACACCCAGTCCCGAACACCGGGACTGAAGCTTTCTTT
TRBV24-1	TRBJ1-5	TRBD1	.	CATSDLRDRVQPQHF	TGTGCCACCAGTGATTTGCGGGACAGGGTTCAGCCCCAGCATTTT
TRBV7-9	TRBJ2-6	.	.	CASSPTLNTEAF	TGTGCCAGCAGCCCAACACTGAACACTGAAGCTTTC
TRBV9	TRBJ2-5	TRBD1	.	CASSSKTGTQETQYF	TGTGCCAGCAGCTCCAAGACAGGGACCCAAGAGACCCAGTACTTC
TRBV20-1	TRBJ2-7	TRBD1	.	CSAARDRDYEQYF	TGCAGTGCCGCCCGGGACAGGGATTACGAGCAGTACTTC
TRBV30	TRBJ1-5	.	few	CAWSVLAGDTSNQPQHF	TGTGCCTGGAGTGTTTTGGCAGGGGATACGAGCAATCAGCCCCAGCATTTT
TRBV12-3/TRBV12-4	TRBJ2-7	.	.	CASTYTGGREGEQYF	TGTGCCAGCACCTATACAGGGGGAAGGGAGGGCGAGCAGTACTTC
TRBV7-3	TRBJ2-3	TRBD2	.	CASSPLAGGPPDTQYF	TGTGCCAGCAGTCCGCTAGCGGGGGGGCCCCCAGATACGCAGTATTTT
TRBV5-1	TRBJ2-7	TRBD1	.	CASSHFTGDNEQYF	TGCGCCAGCAGCCATTTTACAGGGGACAACGAGCAGTACTTC
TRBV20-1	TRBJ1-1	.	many	CSALGTEAFF	TGCAGTGCGTTGGGAACTGAAGCTTTCTTT
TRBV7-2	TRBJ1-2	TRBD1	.	CASSQGQGAHGYTF	TGTGCCAGCAGCCAAGGACAGGGGGCCCACGGCTACACCTTC
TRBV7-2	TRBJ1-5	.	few	CASSLRGGGSGTNQPQHF	TGTGCCAGCAGCTTAAGGGGCGGAGGGAGTGGGACAAATCAGCCCCAGCATTTT
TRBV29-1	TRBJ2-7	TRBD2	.	CSVGTSGDREQYF	TGCAGCGTAGGGACTAGCGGGGACCGGGAGCAGTACTTC
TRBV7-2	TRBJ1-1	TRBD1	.	CASSTGTGENTEAFF	TGTGCCAGCAGCACCGGGACAGGGGAGAACACTGAAGCTTTCTTT
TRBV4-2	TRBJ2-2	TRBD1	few	CASSQATETGDGELFF	TGTGCCAGCAGCCAGGCAACCGAGACAGGGGACGGGGAGCTGTTTTTT
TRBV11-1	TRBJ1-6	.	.	CASSGVADNSPLHF	TGTGCCAGCAGCGGCGTGGCAGACAATTCACCCCTCCACTTT
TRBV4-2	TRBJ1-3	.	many	CASSQGDDSGNTIYF	TGTGCCAGCAGCCAAGGGGATGACAGTGGAAACACCATATATTTT
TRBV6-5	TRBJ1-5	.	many	CASSLQGQQPQHF	TGTGCCAGCAGCCTCCAGGGGCAACAGCCCCAGCATTTT
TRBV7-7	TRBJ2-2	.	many	CASSYKPLAGELFF	TGTGCTAGCAGTTACAAACCGTTGGCCGGGGAGCTGTTTTTT
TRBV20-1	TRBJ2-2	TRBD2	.	CSAGGLAAGELFF	TGCAGTGCTGGGGGACTAGCGGCCGGGGAGCTGTTTTTT
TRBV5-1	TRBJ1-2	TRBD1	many	CASSVTGNDGYTF	TGCGCCAGCAGCGTGACAGGGAACGATGGCTACACCTTC
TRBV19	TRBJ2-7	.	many	CASSIKLRSYEQYF	TGTGCCAGTAGTATCAAGCTTCGGTCCTACGAGCAGTACTTC
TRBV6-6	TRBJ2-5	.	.	CASSWDETQYF	TGTGCCAGCAGTTGGGATGAGACCCAGTACTTC
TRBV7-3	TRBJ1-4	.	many	CASSSTVNEKLFF	TGTGCCAGCAGCTCAACAGTGAATGAAAAACTGTTTTTT
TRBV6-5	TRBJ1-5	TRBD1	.	CASEGTGNNQPQHF	TGTGCCAGCGAGGGGACAGGAAACAATCAGCCCCAGCATTTT
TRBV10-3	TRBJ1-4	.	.	CAISPRGGKLFF	TGTGCCATCAGTCCCAGGGGAGGAAAACTGTTTTTT
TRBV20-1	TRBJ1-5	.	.	CSARDPQHF	TGCAGTGCTAGAGACCCCCAGCATTTT
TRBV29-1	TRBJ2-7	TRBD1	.	CSLGGTGVSYEQYF	TGCAGCTTAGGAGGGACAGGGGTCAGCTACGAGCAGTACTTC
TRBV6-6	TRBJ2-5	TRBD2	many	CASSSFVSGGARETQYF	TGTGCCAGCAGCTCGTTCGTTAGCGGGGGGGCGAGGGAGACCCAGTACTTC
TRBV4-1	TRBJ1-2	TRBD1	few	CASSQDPSGQGAGGYTF	TGCGCCAGCAGCCAAGACCCCTCGGGACAGGGGGCGGGGGGCTACACCTTC
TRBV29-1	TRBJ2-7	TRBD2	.	CSVSGTSGREQYF	TGCAGCGTCTCCGGGACTAGCGGGAGAGAGCAGTACTTC
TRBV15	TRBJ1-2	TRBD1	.	CATSSQGTGHYGYTF	TGTGCCACCAGCAGCCAAGGGACAGGACACTATGGCTACACCTTC
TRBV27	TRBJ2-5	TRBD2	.	CASGPSGEETQYF	TGTGCCAGCGGGCCTAGCGGGGAAGAGACCCAGTACTTC
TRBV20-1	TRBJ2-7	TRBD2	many	CSARLAGVIGEQYF	TGCAGTGCTAGACTAGCGGGAGTAATCGGCGAGCAGTACTTC